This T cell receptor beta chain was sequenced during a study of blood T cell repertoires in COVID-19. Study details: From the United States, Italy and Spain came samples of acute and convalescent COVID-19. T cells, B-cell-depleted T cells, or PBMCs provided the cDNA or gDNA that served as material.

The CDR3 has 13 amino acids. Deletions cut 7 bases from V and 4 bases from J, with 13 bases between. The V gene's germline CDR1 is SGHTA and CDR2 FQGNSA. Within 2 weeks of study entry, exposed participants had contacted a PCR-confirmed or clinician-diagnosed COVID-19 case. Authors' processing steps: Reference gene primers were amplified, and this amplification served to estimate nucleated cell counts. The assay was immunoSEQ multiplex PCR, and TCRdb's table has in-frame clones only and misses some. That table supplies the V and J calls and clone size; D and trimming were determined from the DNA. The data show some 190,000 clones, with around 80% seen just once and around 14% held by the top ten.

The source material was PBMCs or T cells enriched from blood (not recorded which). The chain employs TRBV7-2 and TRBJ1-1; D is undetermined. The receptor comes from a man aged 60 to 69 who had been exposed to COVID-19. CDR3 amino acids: CASTRFSGTEAFF. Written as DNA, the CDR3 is TGTGCCAGCACCCGGTTCTCGGGCACTGAAGCTTTCTTT. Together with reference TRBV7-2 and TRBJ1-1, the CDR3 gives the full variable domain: GAGVSQSPSNKVTEKGKDVELRCDPISGHTALYWYRQSLGQGLEFLIYFQGNSAPDKSGLPSDRFSAERTGGSVSTLTIQRTQQEDSAVYLCASTRFSGTEAFFGQGTRLTVV.